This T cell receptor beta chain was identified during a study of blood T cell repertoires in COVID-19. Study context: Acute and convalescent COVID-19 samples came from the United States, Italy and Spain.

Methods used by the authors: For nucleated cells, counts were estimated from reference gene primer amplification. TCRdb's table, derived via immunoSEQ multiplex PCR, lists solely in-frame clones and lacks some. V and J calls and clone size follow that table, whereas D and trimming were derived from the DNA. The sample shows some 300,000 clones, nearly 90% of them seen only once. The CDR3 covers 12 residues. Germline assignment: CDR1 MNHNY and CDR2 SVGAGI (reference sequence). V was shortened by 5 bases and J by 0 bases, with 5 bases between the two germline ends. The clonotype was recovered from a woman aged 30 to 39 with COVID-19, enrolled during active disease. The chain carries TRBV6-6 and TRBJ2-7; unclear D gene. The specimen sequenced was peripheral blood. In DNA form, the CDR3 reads TGTGCCAGCAGTCCGAGCTCCTACGAGCAGTACGTC. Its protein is CASSPSSYEQYV.